Sequencing of this T cell receptor beta chain was carried out in a study of shared clonotypes between healthy human individuals. CDR3 length: 11 residues. In germline, CDR1 is DFQATT, CDR2 SNEGSKA (reference sequence). Trimming shortened V by 0 bases and J by 13 bases, and 10 bases separated the two germline ends. Adults of Caucasian background living in Nashville, Tennessee made up all donors. Deep-level running was used for the assay. Sequenced by immunoSEQ multiplex PCR; TCRdb stores in-frame clones only, minus some. Seen here are about 510,000 clones, 75% to 80% observed once, and the top ten hold around 13%.

The receptor comes from a woman in her forties in good health. Some clones in this sample may be carry-over from other donors' samples. V gene TRBV20-1 combines with J gene TRBJ2-4, with D tentatively TRBD1 (5 bases). The sample taken for sequencing was PBMCs. The CDR3 sequence: CSARDGQGQYF. The CDR3 DNA follows: TGCAGTGCTAGAGATGGGCAGGGCCAGTACTTC.